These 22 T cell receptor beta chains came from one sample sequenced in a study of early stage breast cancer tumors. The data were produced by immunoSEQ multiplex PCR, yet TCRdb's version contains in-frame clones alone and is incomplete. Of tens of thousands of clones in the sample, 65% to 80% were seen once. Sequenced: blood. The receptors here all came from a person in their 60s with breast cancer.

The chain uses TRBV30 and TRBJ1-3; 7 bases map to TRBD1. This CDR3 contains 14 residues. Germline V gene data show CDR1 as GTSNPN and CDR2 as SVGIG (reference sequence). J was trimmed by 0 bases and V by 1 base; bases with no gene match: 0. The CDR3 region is CAWSAGGSGNTIYF. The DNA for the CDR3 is TGTGCCTGGAGTGCAGGGGGCTCTGGAAACACCATATATTTT.

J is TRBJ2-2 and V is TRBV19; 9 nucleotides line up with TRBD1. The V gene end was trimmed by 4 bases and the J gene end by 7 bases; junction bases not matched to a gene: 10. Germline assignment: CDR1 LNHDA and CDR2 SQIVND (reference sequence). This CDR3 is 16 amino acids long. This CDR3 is CASSNGQGPMFGELFF. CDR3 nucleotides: TGTGCCAGTAGTAACGGACAGGGGCCAATGTTCGGGGAGCTGTTTTTT.

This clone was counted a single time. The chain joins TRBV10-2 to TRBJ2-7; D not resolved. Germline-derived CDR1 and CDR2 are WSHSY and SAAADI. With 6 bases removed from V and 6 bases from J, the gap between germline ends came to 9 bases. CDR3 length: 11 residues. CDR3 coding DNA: TGCGCCAGCAGCGAGGTTCCCGAGCAGTACTTC. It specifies CASSEVPEQYF.

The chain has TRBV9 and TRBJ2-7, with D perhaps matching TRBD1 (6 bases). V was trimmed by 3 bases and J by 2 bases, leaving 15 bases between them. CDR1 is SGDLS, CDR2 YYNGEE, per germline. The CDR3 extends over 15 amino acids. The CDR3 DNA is TGTGCCAGCAGCGCCGGGGCAGGGGTTGCCTACGAGCAGTACTTC. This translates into CASSAGAGVAYEQYF.

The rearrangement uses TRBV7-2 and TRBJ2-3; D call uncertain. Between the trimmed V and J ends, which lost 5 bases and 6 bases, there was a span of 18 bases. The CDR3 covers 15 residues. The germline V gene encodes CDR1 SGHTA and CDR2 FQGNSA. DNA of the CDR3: TGTGCCAGCAGCCCTCTGCAGGTTCGATGGGATACGCAGTATTTT. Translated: CASSPLQVRWDTQYF.

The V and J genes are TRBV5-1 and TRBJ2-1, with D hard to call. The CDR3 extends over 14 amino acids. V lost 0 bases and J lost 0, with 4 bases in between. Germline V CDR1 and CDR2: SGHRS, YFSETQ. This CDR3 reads CASSLGASYNEQFF. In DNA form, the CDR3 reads TGCGCCAGCAGCTTGGGAGCCTCCTACAATGAGCAGTTCTTC.

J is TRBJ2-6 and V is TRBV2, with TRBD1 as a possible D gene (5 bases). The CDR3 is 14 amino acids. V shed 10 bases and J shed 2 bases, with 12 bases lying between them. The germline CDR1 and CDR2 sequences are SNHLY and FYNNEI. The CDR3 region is CATRPDTGANVLTF. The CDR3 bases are TGTGCCACCCGACCGGACACTGGGGCCAACGTCCTGACTTTC.

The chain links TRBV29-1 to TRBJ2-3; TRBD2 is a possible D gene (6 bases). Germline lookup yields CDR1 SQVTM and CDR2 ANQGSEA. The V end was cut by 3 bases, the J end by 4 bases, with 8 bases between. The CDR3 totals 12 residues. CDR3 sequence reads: CSVERDPDTQYF. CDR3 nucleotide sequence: TGCAGCGTTGAGCGGGACCCAGATACGCAGTATTTT.

In nucleotides, the CDR3 is TGTGCCAGCAGTTACTCGCGGGAAGGGGGCGGTGAAAAACTGTTTTTT. The encoded protein is CASSYSREGGGEKLFF. This chain joins TRBV6-6 and TRBJ1-4; 7 positions match TRBD1. With V trimmed by 0 bases and J by 7 bases, 8 bases remained unmatched. This CDR3 is 16 amino acids long. Germline V CDR1 and CDR2: MNHNY, SVGAGI (reference sequence).

The CDR3 DNA follows: TGTGCCAGCAGCGGAGTGGGACAGGGGAACGGAAAACTGTTTTTT. It specifies CASSGVGQGNGKLFF. The chain links TRBV5-6 to TRBJ1-4; 10 bases fit TRBD1. V lost 4 bases to trimming and J lost 10 bases; unmatched junction nucleotides: 10. The germline V gene has CDR1 SGHDT and CDR2 YYEEEE. The CDR3 has 15 residues.

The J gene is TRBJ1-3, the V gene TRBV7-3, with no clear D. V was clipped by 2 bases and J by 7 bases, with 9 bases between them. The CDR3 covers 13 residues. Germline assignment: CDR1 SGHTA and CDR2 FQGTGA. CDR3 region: CASSLDLGNTIYF. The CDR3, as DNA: TGTGCCAGCAGCTTAGACCTGGGGAACACCATATATTTT.

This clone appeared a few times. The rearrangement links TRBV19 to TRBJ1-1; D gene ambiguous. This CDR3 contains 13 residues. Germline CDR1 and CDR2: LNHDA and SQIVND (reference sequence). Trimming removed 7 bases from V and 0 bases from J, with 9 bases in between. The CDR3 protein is CASNSGLNTEAFF. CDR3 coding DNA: TGTGCCAGTAATTCGGGGTTGAACACTGAAGCTTTCTTT.

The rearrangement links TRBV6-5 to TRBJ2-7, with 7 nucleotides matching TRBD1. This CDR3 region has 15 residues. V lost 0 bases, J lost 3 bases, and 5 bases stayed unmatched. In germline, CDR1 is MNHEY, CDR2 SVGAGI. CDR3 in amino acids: CASSYSQGIFYEQYF. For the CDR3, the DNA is TGTGCCAGCAGTTACTCACAGGGGATTTTCTACGAGCAGTACTTC.

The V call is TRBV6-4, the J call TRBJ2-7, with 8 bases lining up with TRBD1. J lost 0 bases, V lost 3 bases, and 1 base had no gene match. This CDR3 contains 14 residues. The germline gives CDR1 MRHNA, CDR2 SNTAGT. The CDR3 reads CASSEQGDSYEQYF. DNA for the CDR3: TGTGCCAGCAGTGAACAGGGGGACTCCTACGAGCAGTACTTC.

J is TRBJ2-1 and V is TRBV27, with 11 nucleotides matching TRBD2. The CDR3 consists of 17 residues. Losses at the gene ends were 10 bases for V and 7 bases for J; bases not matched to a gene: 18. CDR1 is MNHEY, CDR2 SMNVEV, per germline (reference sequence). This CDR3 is CATSPLAGGQGKNEQFF. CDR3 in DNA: TGTGCCACCTCACCGCTAGCGGGAGGCCAAGGGAAGAATGAGCAGTTCTTC.

The CDR3 loop is CASSHTTGGPNTEAFF. In nucleotides, the CDR3 is TGTGCCAGCAGCCACACTACAGGGGGCCCAAACACTGAAGCTTTCTTT. The chain has TRBV7-6 and TRBJ1-1; 9 positions agree with TRBD1. The CDR3 runs to 16 residues. V lost 5 bases, J lost 2 bases, and 9 bases stayed unmatched. Per the germline V gene, CDR1 is SGHVS and CDR2 is FNYEAQ. The variable domain in full, with the rest retrieved from reference TRBV7-6 and TRBJ1-1, is GAGVSQSPRYKVTKRGQDVALRCDPISGHVSLYWYRQALGQGPEFLTYFNYEAQQDKSGLPNDRFSAERPEGSISTLTIQRTEQRDSAMYRCASSHTTGGPNTEAFFGQGTRLTVV.

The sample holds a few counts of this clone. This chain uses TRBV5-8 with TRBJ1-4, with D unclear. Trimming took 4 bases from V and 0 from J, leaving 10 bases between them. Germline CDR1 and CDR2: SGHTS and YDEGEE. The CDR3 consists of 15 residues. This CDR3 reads CASSPEQATNEKLFF. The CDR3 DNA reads TGTGCCAGCAGCCCGGAGCAGGCAACTAATGAAAAACTGTTTTTT.

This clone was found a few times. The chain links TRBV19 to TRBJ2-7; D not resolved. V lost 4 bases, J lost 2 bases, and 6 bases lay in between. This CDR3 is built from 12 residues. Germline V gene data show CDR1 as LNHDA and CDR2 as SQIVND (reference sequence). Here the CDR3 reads CASSTATYEQYF. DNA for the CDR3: TGTGCCAGTAGTACAGCCACCTACGAGCAGTACTTC. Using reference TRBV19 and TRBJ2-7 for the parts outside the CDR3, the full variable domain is DGGITQSPKYLFRKEGQNVTLSCEQNLNHDAMYWYRQDPGQGLRLIYYSQIVNDFQKGDIAEGYSVSREKKESFPLTVTSAQKNPTAFYLCASSTATYEQYFGPGTRLTVT.

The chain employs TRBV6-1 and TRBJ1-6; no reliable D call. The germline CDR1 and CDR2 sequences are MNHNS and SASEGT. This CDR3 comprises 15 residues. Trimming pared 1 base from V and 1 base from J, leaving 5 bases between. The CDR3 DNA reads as TGTGCCAGCAGTGAAGAAGGATCCTATAATTCACCCCTCCACTTT. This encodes CASSEEGSYNSPLHF.

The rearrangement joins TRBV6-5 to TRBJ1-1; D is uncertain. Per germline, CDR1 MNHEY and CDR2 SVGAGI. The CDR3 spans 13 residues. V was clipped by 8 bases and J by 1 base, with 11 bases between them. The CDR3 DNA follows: TGTGCCAGCCGACGTACGGCGAACACTGAAGCTTTCTTT. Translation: CASRRTANTEAFF.

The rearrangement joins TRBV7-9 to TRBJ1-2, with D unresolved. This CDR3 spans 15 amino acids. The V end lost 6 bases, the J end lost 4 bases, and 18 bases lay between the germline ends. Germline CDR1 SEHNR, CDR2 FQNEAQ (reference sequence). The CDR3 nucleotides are TGTGCCAGCAGAGAAGGGCGAACTGGTGGCTATGGCTACACCTTC. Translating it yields CASREGRTGGYGYTF.

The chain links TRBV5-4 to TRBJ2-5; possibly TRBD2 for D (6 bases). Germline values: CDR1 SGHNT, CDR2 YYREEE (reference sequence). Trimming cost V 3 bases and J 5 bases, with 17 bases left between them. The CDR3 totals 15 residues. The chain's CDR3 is CASSSGLPDGETQYF. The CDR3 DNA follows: TGTGCCAGCAGCTCGGGACTTCCTGATGGGGAGACCCAGTACTTC.